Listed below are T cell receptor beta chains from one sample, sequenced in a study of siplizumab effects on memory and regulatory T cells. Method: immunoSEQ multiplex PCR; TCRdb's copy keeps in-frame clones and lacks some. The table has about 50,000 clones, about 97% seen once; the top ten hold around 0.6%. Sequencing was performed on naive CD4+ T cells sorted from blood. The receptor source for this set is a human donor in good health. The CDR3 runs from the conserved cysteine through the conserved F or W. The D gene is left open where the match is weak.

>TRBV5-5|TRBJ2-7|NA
CASSLGGTLSYEQYF
TGTGCCAGCAGCTTAGGAGGGACCCTCTCCTACGAGCAGTACTTC
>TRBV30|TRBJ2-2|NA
CAWGRLGELFF
TGTGCCTGGGGCAGACTCGGGGAGCTGTTTTTT
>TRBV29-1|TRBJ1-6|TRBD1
CSVEGRDRGSGNSPLHF
TGCAGCGTTGAAGGCCGGGACAGGGGTTCGGGGAATTCACCCCTCCACTTT
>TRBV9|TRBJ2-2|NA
CASSRRTENTGELFF
TGTGCCAGCAGCAGACGGACAGAGAACACCGGGGAGCTGTTTTTT
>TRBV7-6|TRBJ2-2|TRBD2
CASSLRGGVNTGELFF
TGTGCCAGCAGCTTACGTGGGGGGGTGAACACCGGGGAGCTGTTTTTT
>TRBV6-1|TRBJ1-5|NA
CASTQRGNNQPQHF
TGTGCCAGCACCCAGAGGGGAAACAATCAGCCCCAGCATTTT
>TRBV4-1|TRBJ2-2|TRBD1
CASSQVRTGGHTGELFF
TGCGCCAGCAGCCAAGTTAGGACAGGGGGCCACACCGGGGAGCTGTTTTTT
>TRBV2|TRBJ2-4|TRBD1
CASNRQGRWYF
TGTGCCAGCAACCGACAGGGACGATGGTACTTC
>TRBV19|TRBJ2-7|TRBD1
CASRSDRVPNEQYF
TGTGCCAGTAGATCGGACAGGGTTCCCAACGAGCAGTACTTC
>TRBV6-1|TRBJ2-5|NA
CASSETPSIETQYF
TGTGCCAGCAGTGAAACTCCTAGCATCGAGACCCAGTACTTC
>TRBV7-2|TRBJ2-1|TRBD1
CASSLEGTGAYNEQFF
TGTGCCAGCAGCTTAGAGGGGACAGGGGCCTACAATGAGCAGTTCTTC
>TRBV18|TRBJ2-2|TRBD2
CASSRLGLAGGPRTGELFF
TGTGCCAGCTCACGCCTCGGACTAGCGGGAGGGCCGCGCACCGGGGAGCTGTTTTTT
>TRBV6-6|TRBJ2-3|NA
CASSKIATGDTQYF
TGTGCCAGCAGTAAAATAGCGACGGGGGATACGCAGTATTTT
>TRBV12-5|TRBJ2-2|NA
CASGFKTANTGELFF
TGTGCTAGTGGTTTCAAGACCGCGAACACCGGGGAGCTGTTTTTT